The 22 T cell receptor beta chains presented below share a single source sample, sequenced in a study of blood T cells in healthy people across ages (dated by TCRdb to between 2015 and 2016). Library method: 5' RACE. Reads for this sample came from an Illumina HiSeq 2500. The second PCR ran for about 7 to 11 cycles and used a J-beta primer mix along with a sample-barcoded 5' primer. TCRdb itself trimmed the public reads at Q25 with fastp, ran MiXCR and retained productive beta chains. All rows with the same CDR3 protein become a single entry with the most common DNA and genes. In this sample the table shows 450,000 to 650,000 distinct CDR3 sequences, approximately 25% of which occur a single time. The ten biggest clones cover 8.5% to 9.5% of the sample. Another study also made use of these data, one on T cells of mothers and their children.

The sequencing input was blood. The receptors stem from a boy between 10 and 17 years old in good health.

This clonotype was counted between two and nine times. V usage is TRBV6-5 and J usage is TRBJ1-1, with D possibly TRBD1 on 5 matching bases. The germline CDR1 and CDR2 sequences are MNHEY and SVGAGI. This CDR3 has 17 amino acids. With 1 base removed from V and 1 base from J, the gap between germline ends came to 16 bases. This CDR3 is CASSYWRGTQKNTEAFF. For the CDR3, the DNA is TGTGCCAGCAGTTACTGGAGGGGCACACAGAAGAACACTGAAGCTTTCTTT.

This chain links TRBV3-1 with TRBJ2-7; 8 nucleotides line up with TRBD1. The end of the DNA aligns better with TRBJ2-1, so the J call may be wrong. Looked up from germline, CDR1 is LGHDT and CDR2 is YNNKEL (reference sequence). The length of the CDR3 is 15 residues. The CDR3, as DNA: TGTGCCAGCAGCCAAGAGACAGGGGTCTACAATGAGCAGTTCTTC. It yields the protein CASSQETGVYNEQFF.

Ten or more counts support this clonotype. This chain connects TRBV5-6 to TRBJ2-1, with 7 bases lining up with TRBD2. The germline gives CDR1 SGHDT, CDR2 YYEEEE. CDR3 length equals 14 residues. The V segment lost 2 bases and the J segment 8 bases; nucleotides outside the gene matches: 7. The CDR3 spells CASSFLGGGDEQFF. The CDR3 nucleotides read TGTGCCAGCAGCTTTTTGGGGGGGGGAGATGAGCAGTTCTTC.

The chain is built from TRBV20-1 and TRBJ2-3; D remains unclear. Germline CDR1 is DFQATT and CDR2 is SNEGSKA (reference sequence). CDR3 length: 14 residues. Trimming removed 2 bases from V and 6 bases from J, with 15 bases in between. The CDR3 reads CSARSSSSADTQYF. The CDR3 DNA reads TGCAGTGCTAGAAGTAGCTCCAGTGCGGATACGCAGTATTTT.

This clonotype occurred a few times. The chain couples TRBV25-1 to TRBJ1-5; D is possibly TRBD1 (5 bases). V lost 3 bases and J lost 2, with 11 bases in between. Germline-derived CDR1 and CDR2 are MGHDK and SYGVNS. The CDR3 is 15 residues long. The CDR3 coding sequence is TGTGCCAGCAGTGAGCCAGGAGGGGGCAATCAGCCCCAGCATTTT. Translated: CASSEPGGGNQPQHF.

The chain uses TRBV7-2 and TRBJ1-6; 7 nucleotides agree with TRBD1. Per germline, CDR1 SGHTA and CDR2 FQGNSA. The CDR3 runs 14 residues. Trimming at V came to 8 bases and at J to 4 bases, leaving 5 bases not matched to a gene. The CDR3 region is CASGAGQYNSPLHF. In nucleotides, the CDR3 is TGTGCCAGCGGAGCGGGACAGTATAATTCACCCCTCCACTTT.

This chain joins TRBV6-6 and TRBJ2-5; D not certain. Between the trimmed V and J ends, which lost 10 bases and 2 bases, there was a span of 17 bases. The CDR3 consists of 14 residues. Germline V gene lookup returns CDR1 MNHNY and CDR2 SVGAGI (reference sequence). CDR3 region: CANSPGQKQETQYF. DNA for the CDR3: TGTGCCAACAGCCCGGGCCAAAAACAAGAGACCCAGTACTTC.

This clonotype was recorded at least ten times. This sequence joins TRBV7-8 and TRBJ2-3; TRBD1 is a possible D gene (7 bases). This CDR3 comprises 13 residues. CDR1 SGHVS and CDR2 FQNEAQ come from the germline V gene. The V end was cut by 5 bases, the J end by 5 bases, with 11 bases between. The CDR3 bases are TGTGCCAGCAGCCCAGGGGGGCGAGATACGCAGTATTTT. Residues: CASSPGGRDTQYF.

The sample holds many counts of this clonotype. The rearrangement uses TRBV29-1 and TRBJ2-7; no firm D call. CDR1 is SQVTM and CDR2 is ANQGSEA in the germline V gene. V dropped 4 bases and J dropped 1 base, with 8 bases sitting between them. The CDR3 sequence is 12 residues long. In DNA form, the CDR3 reads TGCAGCGTTGGGGGATCTTCCTACGAGCAGTACTTC. This gives the protein CSVGGSSYEQYF.

This clonotype has a handful of counts. The DNA of the CDR3 is TGTGCCAGCAGCATCGGTGGGGGGCTGGATGGCTACACCTTC. Its translation is CASSIGGGLDGYTF. V usage is TRBV11-2 and J usage is TRBJ1-2; TRBD1 might be the D (6 bases). The CDR3 contains 14 residues. V lost 5 bases and J lost 6, with 16 bases in between. Germline assignment: CDR1 SGHAT and CDR2 FQNNGV.

A few counts support this clonotype. The chain joins TRBV29-1 to TRBJ2-5; a weak D match, TRBD2 (5 bases). The V gene lost 3 bases and the J gene lost 11 bases, with 28 bases spanning the gap. CDR1 and CDR2 (germline): SQVTM, ANQGSEA. The CDR3 runs to 16 residues. CDR3 DNA: TGCAGCGTTGACCCGTACGGGGTACTAAGCTCCTACGGGCAGTACTTC. Amino acid sequence: CSVDPYGVLSSYGQYF.

V gene TRBV19 combines with J gene TRBJ2-5, with a weak D call TRBD2 (6 bases). Judging by the DNA end, TRBJ2-1 fits better; the J call may be wrong. Germline CDR1 is LNHDA and CDR2 is SQIVND (reference sequence). The CDR3 sequence is 12 residues long. In nucleotides, the CDR3 is TGTGCCAGTAGTATTGGAGGGTCTGAGCAGTTCTTC. Translated, it gives CASSIGGSEQFF.

The V gene is TRBV20-1, the J gene TRBJ1-4; D unclear. V lost 0 bases and J lost 11, with 7 bases in between. The CDR3 extends over 11 amino acids. Germline V lookup: CDR1 DFQATT, CDR2 SNEGSKA (reference sequence). CDR3 nucleotide sequence: TGCAGTGCTAGAGATCTCGGGAAACTGTTTTTT. Translation: CSARDLGKLFF.

This clonotype was counted a few times. The gene calls are TRBV4-1 and TRBJ2-7; weak D call: TRBD1 (6 bases). The CDR3 is 15 amino acids. Looked up from germline, CDR1 is MGHRA and CDR2 is YSYEKL. V was clipped by 0 bases and J by 4 bases, with 13 bases between them. The CDR3 spells CASSQDQGQYYEQYF. The CDR3 DNA is TGCGCCAGCAGCCAAGATCAGGGGCAATATTACGAGCAGTACTTC.

This clonotype was recorded a few times. The CDR3: CASSLVGSRSGNTIYF. CDR3 nucleotides: TGCGCCAGCAGCTTGGTGGGCAGCCGCTCTGGAAACACCATATATTTT. The chain joins TRBV5-1 to TRBJ1-3; D uncertain. The CDR3 is 16 residues long. The V end lost 0 bases, the J end lost 0 bases, and 10 bases lay between the germline ends. The germline V gene encodes CDR1 SGHRS and CDR2 YFSETQ.

The sample holds a few counts of this clonotype. The genes are TRBV20-1 and TRBJ2-5, with D perhaps TRBD2 (5 bases). The DNA end favors TRBJ2-7, so the J call may be wrong. CDR1 and CDR2 (germline): DFQATT, SNEGSKA (reference sequence). The CDR3 sequence is 11 residues long. CDR3: CSAGLAVEQYF. CDR3 in DNA: TGCAGTGCTGGACTCGCAGTCGAGCAGTACTTC.

This chain links TRBV20-1 with TRBJ2-5; D is possibly TRBD1 (5 bases). The V end lost 0 bases, the J end lost 7 bases, and 15 bases lay between the germline ends. The germline V gene encodes CDR1 DFQATT and CDR2 SNEGSKA (reference sequence). The CDR3 consists of 14 residues. The CDR3 loop is CSARDLQGRGTQYF. CDR3 DNA sequence: TGCAGTGCTAGAGATCTTCAGGGTAGGGGGACCCAGTACTTC.

This clonotype was seen a few times. The V call is TRBV27, the J call TRBJ1-1; D perhaps matches TRBD1 (5 bases). The CDR3 covers 15 residues. Trimming removed 7 bases at V and 2 bases at J, with 17 bases between. Germline assignment: CDR1 MNHEY and CDR2 SMNVEV (reference sequence). This chain's CDR3 is CASNSGMGPNTEAFF. CDR3 nucleotides: TGTGCCAGCAATTCAGGGATGGGACCCAACACTGAAGCTTTCTTT.

The chain has TRBV7-2 and TRBJ1-6; no reliable D call. Germline V gene sequence: CDR1 SGHTA, CDR2 FQGNSA. The CDR3 is 11 residues long. Trimming took 1 base from V and 15 from J, leaving 7 bases between them. CDR3: CASSLGELLHF. The CDR3 bases are TGTGCCAGCAGCTTAGGGGAACTCCTCCACTTT.

The CDR3 DNA reads as TGTGCCGGCTACTTGGGGAGCTATGGCTACACCTTC. Protein: CAGYLGSYGYTF. The gene calls are TRBV19 and TRBJ1-2, with D hard to call. The V end lost 11 bases, the J end lost 4 bases, and 14 bases lay between the germline ends. This CDR3 has 12 amino acids. Germline CDR1 reads LNHDA; CDR2 reads SQIVND (reference sequence).

This clonotype was seen a handful of times. J is TRBJ2-1 and V is TRBV28, with TRBD1 matching 7 bases. Matching the DNA end better, TRBJ2-7 makes the J call doubtful. The CDR3 spans 12 residues. CDR1 and CDR2 from the germline V gene are MDHEN and SYDVKM. The CDR3 sequence is CASTMTGYEQYF. DNA for the CDR3: TGTGCCAGCACTATGACAGGGTACGAGCAGTACTTC.

The chain is built from TRBV7-2 and TRBJ2-5; no firm D call. Germline CDR1 and CDR2: SGHTA and FQGNSA. V dropped 0 bases and J dropped 13 bases, with 15 bases sitting between them. The CDR3 runs 13 residues. CDR3 protein: CASSLALTYEPYF. The CDR3 DNA reads as TGTGCCAGCAGCTTAGCCCTAACCTACGAGCCGTACTTC.